This is a list of T cell receptor beta chains from one sample in a study of tumor and adjacent non-tumor tissue in lung cancer. A single record per CDR3 protein comes from TCRdb applying MiXCR to the multiplex PCR reads. This sample has about 200,000 distinct CDR3 sequences; approximately 74% occur once, and the top ten carry around 27%. Sequenced material: lung tumor tissue. The receptors here all came from a man aged 55 to 70 with non-small cell lung cancer. Each CDR3 is given with its conserved first and last residue. D genes are given only for firm matches.

TRBJ2-3,TRBV4-2,-,CASSSTSLDTQYF
TRBJ1-2,TRBV4-3,-,CASSQGTAGDGYTF
TRBJ1-2,TRBV29-1,TRBD1,CGVDRGTGSFIYGYTF
TRBJ2-5,TRBV11-2,TRBD2,CASSLDLGLVVQETQYF
TRBJ1-5,TRBV20-1,-,CSAREGRENRPQHF
TRBJ1-2,TRBV20-1,-,CSAPTSGYGYTF
TRBJ1-6,TRBV6-1,TRBD1,CASSDRGTVNSPLHF
TRBJ1-3,TRBV20-1,TRBD1,CSVLDREGNTIYF
TRBJ1-2,TRBV6-5,TRBD1,CASSRQGSRYTF
TRBJ2-6,TRBV12-3/TRBV12-4,-,CASSPGQIGANVLTF
TRBJ2-1,TRBV11-1,-,CASSLAHVYAGQIPLQFF
TRBJ1-1,TRBV11-2,-,CACSFLGENTEAFF
TRBJ2-3,TRBV11-3,TRBD1,CASSPNAGGRTDTQYF
TRBJ2-1,TRBV7-8,-,CVSSLIRGSYNERFF
TRBJ2-3,TRBV20-1,TRBD2,CSAPTSGSLSSTDTQYF
TRBJ1-5,TRBV10-3,-,CAITEGNNQPQHF
TRBJ2-3,TRBV7-9,-,CTSSFINTQYF
TRBJ2-5,TRBV5-4,-,CASSLYRARKQETQYF
TRBJ1-1,TRBV4-3,-,CASSQDYPGDTEAFF
TRBJ1-5,TRBV20-1,-,CSASEPKENQPQHF
TRBJ1-3,TRBV28,-,CTSSFGTGSGNTIYF
TRBJ1-1,TRBV11-2,-,CASSIEFTEAFF
TRBJ1-4,TRBV20-1,TRBD1,CSVIKTGTVYEKLFF
TRBJ2-3,TRBV5-1,-,CASSLASPPDTQYF
TRBJ1-2,TRBV28,-,CASSFRPTGIGYTF
TRBJ1-1,TRBV11-2,-,CASSPLQDTEAFF
TRBJ2-1,TRBV7-2,TRBD2,CASSSASGLAGHSYNEQFF
TRBJ1-5,TRBV4-3,-,CASSQDYRGGGNQPQHF
TRBJ2-7,TRBV6-1,-,CASNGISPSYEQYF
TRBJ2-7,TRBV12-5,TRBD2,CVSGPPRSGSCYEQYF
TRBJ1-1,TRBV20-1,TRBD1,CSARDGQEGTEAFF
TRBJ2-3,TRBV11-3,-,CASSPSASIAVWGTDTQCF
TRBJ1-5,TRBV20-1,-,CSARAGLGNQPQHF
TRBJ1-4,TRBV29-1,TRBD1,CSVEDGTAYEKLFF
TRBJ2-1,TRBV11-2,TRBD2,CASSLDTGSGTVNEQFF
TRBJ2-7,TRBV5-1,TRBD2,CASSSRGELAGVYEQYF
TRBJ2-5,TRBV6-1,TRBD2,CASSEVLAGGRETQYF
TRBJ1-1,TRBV7-9,TRBD1,CASSPNRGLNTEAFF
TRBJ2-3,TRBV24-1,TRBD2,CATSEPIAGVGDTQYF
TRBJ2-2,TRBV5-1,-,CASSTPRGDINTGEMFF
TRBJ1-2,TRBV7-8,-,CASSSTVSIAHGYTF
TRBJ1-2,TRBV12-3/TRBV12-4,-,CVRNSGSYGYTF
TRBJ2-3,TRBV7-2,-,CASTATASTDTQYF